This T cell receptor (beta chain) was captured by sequencing in a study of blood T cells in healthy people across ages. The germline V gene encodes CDR1 SGHNT and CDR2 YYREEE (reference sequence). Trimming took 5 bases from V and 7 from J, leaving 22 bases between them. CDR3 size: 15 residues. Isolated per sample were at least 6.5 million PBMCs. The second PCR ran roughly 7 to 12 cycles with a sample-barcoded 5' primer and J-beta primers. The study obtained at least 2.5 million CDR3-containing paired-end reads from every sample. TCRdb re-derived calls from the 5' RACE reads in MiXCR, one entry per CDR3 protein. Among about 1 million distinct CDR3 sequences listed, around 43% were seen once.

The sample comprised blood. The chain couples TRBV5-4 to TRBJ2-7, with D tentatively TRBD2 (5 bases). The clonotype was recovered from a woman in her sixties or seventies in good health. The CDR3 reads CASRRAGPTYNEQYF. The CDR3 bases are TGTGCCAGCAGGAGGGCCGGGCCGACATACAATGAGCAGTACTTC.